Following are 7 T cell receptor beta chains from one sample sequenced in a study of regulatory T cells in long-lasting Graves disease. The sample's time point: persistent/refractory GD, antithyroid drugs over 5 years with positive TRAb. Isolated PBMC RNA provided the starting material for the TCR library. Sequencing libraries for TCR beta were prepared with iRepertoire HTBI primers and Arm-PCR of CDR3 regions. MiXCR, run by TCRdb on the multiplex PCR reads, gives a single entry per CDR3 protein. The data show roughly 700,000 distinct CDR3 sequences, about 30% seen once. Specimen: peripheral blood mononuclear cells (PBMCs), collected when the disease was refractory, from a patient treated with antithyroid drugs. The receptor set was obtained from a female donor with Graves disease.

This clonotype was counted between two and nine times. V usage is TRBV28 and J usage is TRBJ2-7, with 7 bases identical to TRBD1. The germline CDR1 and CDR2 sequences are MDHEN and SYDVKM. This CDR3 spans 13 amino acids. V gave up 8 bases and J gave up 2 bases; unmatched junction bases: 6. CDR3 sequence: CASGGQNPYEQYF. The CDR3 nucleotides are TGTGCCAGCGGGGGACAGAACCCCTACGAGCAGTACTTC.

The rearrangement joins TRBV29-1 to TRBJ1-1; TRBD1 might be the D (6 bases). CDR1 is SQVTM, CDR2 ANQGSEA, per germline. Trimming took off 4 bases at V and 0 bases at J, with 9 bases between the two ends. This CDR3 has 13 residues. CDR3 amino acids: CSVAGGLNTEAFF. CDR3 coding DNA: TGCAGCGTTGCGGGGGGCTTGAACACTGAAGCTTTCTTT. Complete variable domain (other parts from reference TRBV29-1 and TRBJ1-1): SAVISQKPSRDICQRGTSLTIQCQVDSQVTMMFWYRQQPGQSLTLIATANQGSEATYESGFVIDKFPISRPNLTFSTLTVSNMSPEDSSIYLCSVAGGLNTEAFFGQGTRLTVV.

J is TRBJ1-2 and V is TRBV6-2 or TRBV6-3; tentative D call: TRBD1 (5 bases). This CDR3 spans 17 amino acids. V was shortened by 2 bases and J by 0 bases, with 16 bases between the two germline ends. Per germline, CDR1 MNHEY and CDR2 SVGEGT. The CDR3 spells CASSYRGGFATNYGYTF. Written as DNA, the CDR3 is TGTGCCAGCAGTTACCGGGGCGGTTTTGCTACTAACTATGGCTACACCTTC.

This chain connects TRBV19 to TRBJ1-5; no firm D call. V was pared by 1 base and J by 7 bases, with 5 bases between. The germline V gene encodes CDR1 LNHDA and CDR2 SQIVND (reference sequence). The CDR3 totals 12 residues. Here the CDR3 reads CASSIGGQPQHF. CDR3 nucleotides: TGTGCCAGTAGTATAGGTGGCCAGCCCCAGCATTTT.

The chain combines TRBV6-1 with TRBJ1-2; D possibly corresponds to TRBD1 (6 bases). The CDR3 length is 14 residues. Deletions cut 7 bases from V and 6 bases from J, with 18 bases between. Germline V CDR1 and CDR2: MNHNS, SASEGT. In DNA form, the CDR3 reads TGTGCCAGCAATACCCTTACTCGGGGGCATGGCTACACCTTC. Amino acid sequence: CASNTLTRGHGYTF.

This clonotype was picked up a small number of times. The J gene is TRBJ2-7, the V gene TRBV6-1; TRBD1 aligns across 9 bases. The CDR3 sequence is 15 residues long. Germline CDR1 and CDR2: MNHNS and SASEGT. Trimming cost V 4 bases and J 4 bases; bases outside gene matches: 8. In DNA form, the CDR3 reads TGTGCCAGCAGTGCCCGGACAGGGGATATTTACGAGCAGTACTTC. The encoded protein is CASSARTGDIYEQYF.

This sequence joins TRBV20-1 and TRBJ2-3, with 12 bases identical to TRBD1. J gave up 4 bases and V 6 bases, and 8 bases lay outside the gene matches. This CDR3 contains 15 residues. The germline V gene has CDR1 DFQATT and CDR2 SNEGSKA (reference sequence). CDR3 region: CSAPPGQGAADTQYF. Here the CDR3 DNA reads TGCAGTGCCCCTCCGGGACAGGGGGCGGCAGATACGCAGTATTTT.